This TCR beta chain was profiled in a study of memory CD4+ T cells and cytomegalovirus serostatus. In the study overall: Of the healthy Belgian adults, roughly ten were CMV seropositive and 24 seronegative. Study results and limitations: Repertoires predicted CMV serostatus with median bootstrapped AUC of approximately 0.95.

On this clone itself: Its antigen is undetermined.

Some clones are missing from TCRdb's copy, which holds only in-frame ones; the method was immunoSEQ multiplex PCR. In the table there are about 58,000 clones, less than 85% of which are singletons. Single viable CD3+CD4+CD8-CD45RO+ cells were sorted as the memory CD4+ T cells. The origin of this receptor is an adult in good health and CMV-seronegative. Some clones in this sample may be carry-over from other donors' samples. Input material: memory CD4+ T cells from blood.

The CDR3 here is CASSRSNVARTGSYEQYF. DNA of the CDR3: TGTGCCAGCAGCCGATCAAATGTCGCCCGGACAGGATCCTACGAGCAGTACTTC. The chain has TRBV5-6 and TRBJ2-7, with TRBD1 matching over 7 bases. The CDR3 contains 18 residues. Germline V lookup: CDR1 SGHDT, CDR2 YYEEEE. V shed 4 bases, J shed 1 base, and the junction held 17 bases outside the gene matches.